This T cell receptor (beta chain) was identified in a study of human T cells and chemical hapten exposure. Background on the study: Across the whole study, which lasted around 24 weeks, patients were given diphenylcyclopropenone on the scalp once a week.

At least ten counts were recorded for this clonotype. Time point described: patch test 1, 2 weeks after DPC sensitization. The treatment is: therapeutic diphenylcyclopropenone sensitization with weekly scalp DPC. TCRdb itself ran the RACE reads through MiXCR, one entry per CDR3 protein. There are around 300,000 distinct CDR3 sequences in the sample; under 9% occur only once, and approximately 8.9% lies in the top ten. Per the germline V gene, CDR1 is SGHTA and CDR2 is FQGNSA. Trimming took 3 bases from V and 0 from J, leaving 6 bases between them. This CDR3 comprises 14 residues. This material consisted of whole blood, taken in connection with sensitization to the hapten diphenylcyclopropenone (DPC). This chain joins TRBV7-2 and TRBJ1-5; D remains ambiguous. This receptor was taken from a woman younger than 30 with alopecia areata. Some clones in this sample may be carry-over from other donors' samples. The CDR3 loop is CASSLEYSNQPQHF. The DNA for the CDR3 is TGTGCCAGCAGCTTGGAATATAGCAATCAGCCCCAGCATTTT.